Below are 19 T cell receptor beta chains sequenced from a single sample in a study of tumor and adjacent non-tumor tissue in lung cancer. TCRbeta libraries were built with three rounds of nested PCR, modified from ARM-PCR. From the multiplex PCR reads, TCRdb called clonotypes with MiXCR, one entry per CDR3 protein. The top ten clones hold roughly 25% of a sample with 50,000 to 60,000 distinct CDR3 sequences, around three quarters of them seen once. No cell sorting was done before RNA was extracted from the tissue. The normal lung tissue was taken more than 3 cm from the tumor edge. Sample: distant non-tumor lung tissue. These TCRs come from a woman aged 60 to 75 with non-small cell lung cancer.

This clonotype was counted a few times. This sequence joins TRBV2 and TRBJ1-2; TRBD1 is a possible D gene (5 bases). Germline V CDR1 and CDR2: SNHLY, FYNNEI. The V gene lost 1 base and the J gene lost 8 bases, with 11 bases spanning the gap. This CDR3 spans 13 amino acids. The CDR3 nucleotides are TGTGCCAGCAGTGAAGGGGGGTCTAGGGGCTACACCTTC. It translates to CASSEGGSRGYTF.

The gene calls are TRBV6-2 or TRBV6-3 and TRBJ2-2; 8 bases agree with TRBD2. J gave up 9 bases and V 1 base, and 22 bases lay outside the gene matches. The CDR3 is made up of 20 amino acids. Germline CDR1 is MNHEY and CDR2 is SVGEGT. The DNA for the CDR3 is TGTGCCAGCAGTTACTTGTTAGCGGGACCCACGCGGGTTAAGACCAGGGAGCTGTTTTTT. Residues: CASSYLLAGPTRVKTRELFF.

About this clonotype: This may be a read error, as it is one base from a much larger clone. The chain joins TRBV5-1 to TRBJ2-2; no reliable D call. The CDR3 runs 17 residues. Trimming removed 2 bases from V and 1 base from J, with 15 bases in between. CDR1 is SGHRS and CDR2 is YFSETQ in the germline V gene. CDR3 coding DNA: TGCGCCAGCAGCTTCCGGCAAACAAGGCTGAACACCGGGGAGCTGTTTTTT. Amino acids: CASSFRQTRLNTGELFF.

Comments on this clonotype: The junction differs from germline at one of its ends, possibly a read error. V and J are TRBV4-3 and TRBJ1-1; D gene unclear. The CDR3 is 14 amino acids. CDR1 and CDR2 (germline): LGHNA, YSLEER. Here the CDR3 DNA reads TGCGCCAGTAGCCAAGAGATCGAGTACACTGAAGCTTTCTTT. This sequence encodes CASSQEIEYTEAFF.

Notes on this clonotype: Being one base from a much bigger clone, this may be a read error. The gene calls are TRBV25-1 and TRBJ2-5, with D unclear. The germline gives CDR1 MGHDK, CDR2 SYGVNS. Trimming removed 10 bases from V and 5 bases from J, with 14 bases in between. There are 12 residues in the CDR3. The CDR3 DNA reads as TGTGCCAATTTAATCAATGGGGAGACCCAGTACTTC. It translates to CANLINGETQYF.

Comment on this clonotype: Here the CDR3 omits its conserved ending phenylalanine or tryptophan, so a read error is the likely source. The gene calls are TRBV6-1 and TRBJ2-5; unclear D gene. This CDR3 comprises 15 residues. Germline V gives CDR1 MNHNS, CDR2 SASEGT. The CDR3 loop reads CASSENRAFQENQYL. CDR3 sequence (DNA): TGTGCCAGCAGTGAAAATCGAGCGTTCCAAGAGAACCAGTACCTC.

This clonotype showed up just a few times. The DNA for the CDR3 is TGCGCCAGCAGCTTGAAGGGAGGCCAAGAGACCCAGTACTTC. It specifies CASSLKGGQETQYF. This chain connects TRBV5-1 to TRBJ2-5, with D perhaps matching TRBD2 (6 bases). Trimming left V 1 base short and J 1 base short, with 8 bases between. Germline CDR1 and CDR2: SGHRS and YFSETQ. The CDR3 is 14 residues long.

This clonotype was detected only once. The chain recombines TRBV11-3 with TRBJ2-1; possible D gene TRBD1, 5 bases. The CDR3 totals 13 residues. V was shortened by 8 bases and J by 8 bases, with 16 bases between the two germline ends. Germline V gene data show CDR1 as SGHNT and CDR2 as YENEEA. CDR3 protein: CASCRGIADEQFF. DNA for the CDR3: TGTGCCAGCTGTAGGGGAATCGCGGATGAGCAGTTCTTC.

In its sample, this clonotype is medium-sized (0.01 to 0.1%). The chain recombines TRBV4-3 with TRBJ2-1; no clear D gene. CDR3 length: 11 residues. V was pared by 6 bases and J by 10 bases, with 10 bases between. Germline CDR1 and CDR2: LGHNA and YSLEER. The CDR3 spells CASSQSGEQFF. Here the CDR3 DNA reads TGCGCCAGCAGTCAGAGTGGGGAGCAGTTCTTC.

A word on this clonotype: The junction shows a germline mismatch at one end, possibly a read error. This rearrangement joins TRBV12-5 to TRBJ1-1, with no clear D. This CDR3 has 13 residues. Germline CDR1 and CDR2: LGHNT and FRNRAP. CDR3 coding DNA: TGTGCCAGTGGTTTGGAGCCGGGCACTAAAGCTTTCTTT. Amino acid sequence: CASGLEPGTKAFF.

The sample holds a few counts of this clonotype. Sequence at one end of the junction differs from germline and may be a read error. The rearrangement links TRBV20-1 to TRBJ2-5, with a weak D call TRBD2 (6 bases). The CDR3 consists of 14 residues. Germline CDR1 DFQATT, CDR2 SNEGSKA (reference sequence). The CDR3 DNA reads as TGCAGGGCTAGAGTGGGAGGAGGCCAAGAGACCCAGTACTTC. The encoded protein is CRARVGGGQETQYF.

A word on this clonotype: Just one base apart from a much larger clone, this may be a read error. This rearrangement joins TRBV30 to TRBJ1-6; D ambiguous. Germline CDR1 is GTSNPN and CDR2 is SVGIG (reference sequence). CDR3 size: 13 residues. CDR3 DNA: TGTGACTGGGAGAGTGGGCCCGGAGCACCCCTCCACTTT. This encodes CDWESGPGAPLHF.

Turning to this clonotype: Without the conserved terminal phenylalanine or tryptophan, this CDR3 likely stems from a read error. The CDR3 DNA reads TGTGCCAGCAGCTCCGGGACTAGCGGGGGTCGCTACGAGCAGTACTTA. This encodes CASSSGTSGGRYEQYL. This chain joins TRBV4-2 and TRBJ2-7, with 14 bases identical to TRBD2. CDR1 is LGHNA and CDR2 is YNFKEQ in the germline V gene. This CDR3 has 16 residues. J was trimmed by 3 bases and V by 5 bases; bases with no gene match: 6.

To note about this clonotype: The CDR3 ends on some other residue instead of the conserved phenylalanine or tryptophan, so this is likely a read error. The chain links TRBV29-1 to TRBJ2-7; D possibly corresponds to TRBD1 (5 bases). Germline V gene data show CDR1 as SQVTM and CDR2 as ANQGSEA. Trimming took off 3 bases at V and 4 bases at J, with 10 bases between the two ends. This CDR3 is built from 12 residues. In DNA form, the CDR3 reads TGCAGCGTTGAGAGACAGACATACGAGCAGTACTCC. This sequence encodes CSVERQTYEQYS.

In regard to this clonotype: At one end the junction does not follow the germline gene, possibly because of a read error. The V gene is TRBV11-3, the J gene TRBJ1-1; unclear D gene. The CDR3 covers 13 residues. Looked up from germline, CDR1 is SGHNT and CDR2 is YENEEA. CDR3 DNA: TGTGGCAGCAGGTCGGACGGTAACATTGAAGCTTTCTTT. It specifies CGSRSDGNIEAFF.

Details on this clonotype: At one boundary the junction diverges from the germline segment, which might be a read error. V is TRBV13 and J is TRBJ1-3; D is unresolved. Germline V gene sequence: CDR1 PRHDT, CDR2 FYEKMQ (reference sequence). This CDR3 region has 15 residues. CDR3 DNA: TGTGCCAGCAGCTTGTATAGGACCTCTGGAAACACCATAAATTTT. Its protein product is CASSLYRTSGNTINF. Variable domain in full (rest from reference TRBV13 and TRBJ1-3): AAGVIQSPRHLIKEKRETATLKCYPIPRHDTVYWYQQGPGQDPQFLISFYEKMQSDKGSIPDRFSAQQFSDYHSELNMSSLELGDSALYFCASSLYRTSGNTINFGEGSWLTVV.

This chain uses TRBV6-5 with TRBJ2-7; D is ambiguous. The CDR3 runs 13 residues. The V gene lost 7 bases and the J gene lost 7 bases, with 17 bases spanning the gap. Germline V gene lookup returns CDR1 MNHEY and CDR2 SVGAGI. The CDR3 nucleotides are TGTGCCAGCATCCCCGGGTGGGTGGGGGAGCAGTACTTC. Amino acids: CASIPGWVGEQYF.

On this clonotype: Germline and junction disagree at one end, which may indicate a read error. The V gene is TRBV4-3, the J gene TRBJ2-1, with D unclear. Germline CDR1 is LGHNA and CDR2 is YSLEER. The CDR3 covers 15 residues. The CDR3 DNA is TGCGCCAGCAGCCCTCGATTGTGCTCCTACAACGAGCAGTTCTTC. It is translated as CASSPRLCSYNEQFF.

The chain joins TRBV11-2 to TRBJ2-7; 8 nucleotides align to TRBD2. V lost 6 bases, J lost 6 bases, and 10 bases stayed unmatched. The CDR3 contains 14 residues. Per germline, CDR1 SGHAT and CDR2 FQNNGV. CDR3 in amino acids: CASSSIGGAVEQYF. The CDR3 DNA sequence: TGTGCCAGCAGTAGTATCGGGGGGGCCGTCGAGCAGTACTTC.